This T cell receptor (beta chain) was sequenced during a study of blood T cell repertoires in COVID-19. There are 16 residues in the CDR3. CDR1 and CDR2 (germline): LGHDT, YNNKEL (reference sequence). Trimming cost V 0 bases and J 7 bases; bases outside gene matches: 7. The repertoire was sequenced with immunoSEQ multiplex PCR; TCRdb's copy has only in-frame clones and lacks some. The sample includes 250,000 to 350,000 clones, around 89% of them seen just once. Individuals aged roughly 18 to 95 years were recruited from roughly 22 US areas. The sequencing sample was made of PBMCs or T cells enriched from blood (not recorded which). This clonotype originated in a woman aged 18-35 years with acute COVID-19. The chain joins TRBV3-1 (or the pseudogene TRBV3-2) to TRBJ2-1; the match to TRBD2 covers 9 bases. CDR3 loop: CASSQEISGRRNEQFF. The CDR3 DNA is TGTGCCAGCAGCCAAGAGATAAGCGGGAGGAGGAATGAGCAGTTCTTC.